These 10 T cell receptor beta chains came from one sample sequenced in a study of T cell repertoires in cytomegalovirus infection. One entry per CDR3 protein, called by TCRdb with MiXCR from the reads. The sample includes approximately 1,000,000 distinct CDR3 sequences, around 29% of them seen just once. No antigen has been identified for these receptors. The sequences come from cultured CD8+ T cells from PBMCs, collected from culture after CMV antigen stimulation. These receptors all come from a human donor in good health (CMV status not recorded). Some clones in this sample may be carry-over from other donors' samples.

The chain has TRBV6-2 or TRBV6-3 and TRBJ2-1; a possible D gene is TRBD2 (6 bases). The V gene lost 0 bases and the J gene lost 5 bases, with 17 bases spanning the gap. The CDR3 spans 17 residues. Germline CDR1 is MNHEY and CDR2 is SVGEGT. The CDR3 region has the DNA TGTGCCAGCAGTTACTCCCCCCGGGCCGGAGGGAACAATGAGCAGTTCTTC. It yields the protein CASSYSPRAGGNNEQFF.

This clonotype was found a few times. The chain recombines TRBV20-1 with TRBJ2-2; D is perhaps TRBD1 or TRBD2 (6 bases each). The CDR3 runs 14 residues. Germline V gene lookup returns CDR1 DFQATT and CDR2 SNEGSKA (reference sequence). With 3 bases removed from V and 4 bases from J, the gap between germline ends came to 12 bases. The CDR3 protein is CSASPGGTTGELFF. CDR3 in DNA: TGCAGTGCTAGCCCCGGGGGCACCACCGGGGAGCTGTTTTTT.

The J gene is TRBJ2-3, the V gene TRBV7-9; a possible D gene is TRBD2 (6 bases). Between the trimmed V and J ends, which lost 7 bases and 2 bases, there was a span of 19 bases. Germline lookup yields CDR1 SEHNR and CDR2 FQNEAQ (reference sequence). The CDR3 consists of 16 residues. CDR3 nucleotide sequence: TGTGCCAGCACCCCCCGGGTCGGGGGTAACACAGATACGCAGTATTTT. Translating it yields CASTPRVGGNTDTQYF.

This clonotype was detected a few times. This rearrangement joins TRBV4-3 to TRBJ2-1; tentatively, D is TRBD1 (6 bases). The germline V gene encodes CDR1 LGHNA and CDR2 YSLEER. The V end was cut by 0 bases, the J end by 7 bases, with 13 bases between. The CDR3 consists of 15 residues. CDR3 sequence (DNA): TGCGCCAGCAGCCAAGACTCCCAGGGGTGGAATGAGCAGTTCTTC. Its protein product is CASSQDSQGWNEQFF.

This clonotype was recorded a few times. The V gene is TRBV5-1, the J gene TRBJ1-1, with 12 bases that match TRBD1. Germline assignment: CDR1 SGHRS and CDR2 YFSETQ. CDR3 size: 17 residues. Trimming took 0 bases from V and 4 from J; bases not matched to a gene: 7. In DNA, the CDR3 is TGCGCCAGCAGCTTGGCGGGGACAGGGGGCCTCGGCACTGAAGCTTTCTTT. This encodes CASSLAGTGGLGTEAFF.

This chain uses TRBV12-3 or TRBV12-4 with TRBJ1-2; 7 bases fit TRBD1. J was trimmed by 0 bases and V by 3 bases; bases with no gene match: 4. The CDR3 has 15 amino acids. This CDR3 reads CASSLGTEANYGYTF. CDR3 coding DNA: TGTGCCAGCAGTTTGGGGACAGAAGCTAACTATGGCTACACCTTC.

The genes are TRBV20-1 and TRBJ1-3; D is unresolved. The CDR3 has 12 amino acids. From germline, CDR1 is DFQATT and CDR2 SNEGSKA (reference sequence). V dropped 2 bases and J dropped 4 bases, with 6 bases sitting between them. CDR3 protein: CSARSPGNTIYF. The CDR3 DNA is TGCAGTGCTAGAAGCCCCGGAAACACCATATATTTT.

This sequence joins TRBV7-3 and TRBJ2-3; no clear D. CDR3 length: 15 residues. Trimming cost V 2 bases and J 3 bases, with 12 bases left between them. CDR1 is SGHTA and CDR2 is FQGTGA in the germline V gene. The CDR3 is CASSLSALGTDTQYF. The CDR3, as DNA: TGTGCCAGCAGCTTATCAGCGTTGGGGACAGATACGCAGTATTTT.

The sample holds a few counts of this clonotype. The DNA of the CDR3 is TGTGCCAGCAGCTTAGCGGAACAGGGGGGTTGGGATGAGCAGTTCTTC. This gives the protein CASSLAEQGGWDEQFF. The J gene is TRBJ2-1, the V gene TRBV7-9; 8 bases are shared with TRBD1. Germline-derived CDR1 and CDR2 are SEHNR and FQNEAQ (reference sequence). The V gene end was trimmed by 0 bases and the J gene end by 8 bases; junction bases not matched to a gene: 9. CDR3 size: 16 residues.

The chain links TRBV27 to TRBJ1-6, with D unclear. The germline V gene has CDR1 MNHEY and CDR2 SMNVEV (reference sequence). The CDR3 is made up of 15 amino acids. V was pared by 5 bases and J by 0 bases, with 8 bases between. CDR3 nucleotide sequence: TGTGCCAGCAGTCCTCCTGGCTCCTATAATTCACCCCTCCACTTT. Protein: CASSPPGSYNSPLHF.